This T cell receptor (beta chain) came from a study of cytomegalovirus exposure and HLA in healthy donors. A multiplex PCR was run with 60 Vbeta primers and 13 Jbeta primers. Method: immunoSEQ multiplex PCR; TCRdb's copy keeps in-frame clones and lacks some. The sample records 99,000 or so clones, about 80% being singletons. As concerns this clone: As yet, its antigen is unknown.

The CDR3 totals 16 residues. Germline CDR1 and CDR2: MNHNS and SASEGT. Trimming took off 2 bases at V and 1 base at J, with 12 bases between the two ends. Study observations and caveats: Researchers reported in a later analysis that a missense DCLRE1C variant was tied to TCR beta V- and J-gene trimming. The authors enumerated roughly 180 TCR beta chains as linked to cytomegalovirus.

Sequencing used PBMCs. V usage is TRBV6-1 and J usage is TRBJ2-1; D call uncertain. This TCR came from a man aged 25-40 years in good health and CMV-seronegative. CDR3 residues: CASSEKRTLSYNEQFF. CDR3 sequence (DNA): TGTGCCAGCAGTGAAAAGCGAACCCTTTCCTACAATGAGCAGTTCTTC.